This T cell receptor beta chain was documented in a study of blood T cell repertoires in COVID-19. Whole-study context: Acute and convalescent COVID-19 specimens originated in the United States, Italy and Spain. From T cells, B-cell-depleted T cells, or PBMCs came the material, which was cDNA or gDNA.

Trimming took off 0 bases at V and 7 bases at J, with 10 bases between the two ends. The CDR3 has 14 residues. The V gene's germline CDR1 is SGHTA and CDR2 FQGNSA. Original data processing: Reference gene primers were amplified, and this amplification served to estimate nucleated cell counts. Method: immunoSEQ multiplex PCR; TCRdb's copy keeps in-frame clones and lacks some. The D gene and trimming were derived from the DNA, and the V and J assignments and clone size from that table. The sample gives roughly 260,000 clones, more than 70% of which show up once; roughly 3% is in the top ten. This clone was detected only a few times.

The source of this sequence is a woman under 30 with acute or convalescent COVID-19. The J gene is TRBJ2-1, the V gene TRBV7-2; no clear D gene. Input material: peripheral blood. The CDR3 here is CASSLAWPLNEQFF. DNA of the CDR3: TGTGCCAGCAGCTTAGCGTGGCCGCTGAATGAGCAGTTCTTC.